These 17 T cell receptor beta chains share one sample of origin, sequenced in a study of Graves' ophthalmopathy and Graves' hyperthyroidism. As the template, RNA transcripts were used to amplify TCR beta CDR3 regions. HTBI primers served in a first-round RT-PCR, which a second-round multiplex PCR followed. TCRdb re-analysed the multiplex PCR reads in MiXCR, keeping a single row per CDR3 protein. The table records a few hundred thousand distinct CDR3 sequences, about 35% of them present only once. Specimen: peripheral blood or thyroid tissue (not recorded which). The origin of the receptors is an adult man with Graves' hyperthyroidism.

In this sample, this clonotype turned up many times. The chain employs TRBV2 and TRBJ2-2; D possibly uses TRBD1 or TRBD2 (5 bases each). Per germline, CDR1 SNHLY and CDR2 FYNNEI. The CDR3 loop spans 14 amino acids. Trimming left V 4 bases short and J 7 bases short, with 13 bases between. The CDR3 nucleotides read TGTGCCAGCAGTGTTGAAGGGGCGGGCGGGGAGCTGTTTTTT. Its translation is CASSVEGAGGELFF.

A note on this clonotype: A much larger clone sits a single nucleotide away, making a read error possible. The conserved closing phenylalanine or tryptophan is absent in this CDR3, likely reflecting a read error. The rearrangement uses TRBV9 and TRBJ2-2; 7 bases match TRBD1. Germline CDR1 and CDR2: SGDLS and YYNGEE. The CDR3 runs to 14 residues. The V and J ends lost 3 bases and 3 bases, in that order; junction bases with no gene match: 2. In DNA form, the CDR3 reads TGTGCCAGCAGCGAGACAGGGTACACCGGGGAGCTGTTTCTT. Amino acid sequence: CASSETGYTGELFL.

The chain has TRBV10-2 and TRBJ2-7; 11 bases are shared with TRBD2. CDR3 length: 12 amino acids. Per the germline V gene, CDR1 is WSHSY and CDR2 is SAAADI. V was pared by 8 bases and J by 5 bases, with 2 bases of the junction left unmatched. The chain's CDR3 is CASGGLADEQYF. The CDR3 nucleotides read TGCGCCAGCGGGGGACTAGCGGACGAGCAGTACTTC.

V is TRBV7-9 and J is TRBJ1-1; no clear D gene. V dropped 2 bases and J dropped 3 bases, with 10 bases sitting between them. This CDR3 is built from 14 residues. Germline values: CDR1 SEHNR, CDR2 FQNEAQ (reference sequence). The CDR3 DNA sequence: TGTGCCAGCAGCTTACCACGGATGGACACTGAAGCTTTCTTT. It translates to CASSLPRMDTEAFF.

The V and J genes are TRBV9 and TRBJ2-3; D is undetermined. The CDR3 runs to 13 residues. V lost 0 bases to trimming and J lost 6 bases, with 8 bases between them. Per the germline V gene, CDR1 is SGDLS and CDR2 is YYNGEE. CDR3 sequence (DNA): TGTGCCAGCAGCGTAGTTGGGTGGGATACGCAGTATTTT. Its protein is CASSVVGWDTQYF.

The genes are TRBV2 and TRBJ2-7, with D perhaps TRBD1 (6 bases). V lost 6 bases to trimming and J lost 4 bases, with 16 bases between them. This CDR3 is built from 14 residues. Germline V CDR1 and CDR2: SNHLY, FYNNEI. DNA for the CDR3: TGTGCCAGCAGGGACACAGGGAGAAATTACGAGCAGTACTTC. Translated: CASRDTGRNYEQYF.

This clonotype showed up many times. V gene TRBV6-6 combines with J gene TRBJ1-2, with D possibly being TRBD1 (5 bases). Germline V lookup: CDR1 MNHNY, CDR2 SVGAGI (reference sequence). The CDR3 sequence is 14 residues long. V lost 7 bases and J 5 bases, leaving 17 bases between the germline ends. CDR3 DNA sequence: TGTGCCAGCACCTATAGAGGGACGGAGTATGGCTACACCTTC. Encoded protein: CASTYRGTEYGYTF.

V and J are TRBV14 and TRBJ2-7, with 7 positions matching TRBD2. The length of the CDR3 is 14 residues. CDR1 is SGHDN, CDR2 FVKESK, per germline. Trimming removed 4 bases from V and 0 bases from J; junction bases left unmatched: 3. CDR3 in DNA: TGTGCCAGCAGCCTAACTAGCGTCTCCTACGAGCAGTACTTC. It encodes CASSLTSVSYEQYF.

The chain has TRBV9 and TRBJ2-5; weak D call: TRBD2 (6 bases). Germline-derived CDR1 and CDR2 are SGDLS and YYNGEE. Trimming took 0 bases from V and 2 from J, leaving 14 bases between them. The CDR3 covers 16 residues. For the CDR3, the DNA is TGTGCCAGCAGCGTAGGGATTGGCGGGGATCAAGAGACCCAGTACTTC. Encoded protein: CASSVGIGGDQETQYF.

Notes on this clonotype: A much larger clone lies a single base off, so this may be a read error. The chain is built from TRBV19 and TRBJ2-5, with TRBD2 identical over 7 bases. CDR1 is LNHDA and CDR2 is SQIVND in the germline V gene (reference sequence). The CDR3 spans 17 residues. CDR3 in DNA: TGTGCCAGTAGTATTGGGGGGGGAGGGCCGACCCGAGAGGCCCAGTACTTC. Its translation is CASSIGGGGPTREAQYF. The full variable domain, its missing parts supplied by reference TRBV19 and TRBJ2-5, is DGGITQSPKYLFRKEGQNVTLSCEQNLNHDAMYWYRQDPGQGLRLIYYSQIVNDFQKGDIAEGYSVSREKKESFPLTVTSAQKNPTAFYLCASSIGGGGPTREAQYFGPGTRLLVL.

The V and J genes are TRBV29-1 and TRBJ1-2, with D maybe TRBD1 (6 bases). CDR3 length: 11 residues. V was pared by 8 bases and J by 6 bases, with 13 bases between. The germline CDR1 and CDR2 sequences are SQVTM and ANQGSEA. The CDR3 is CSLIQGHGYTF. CDR3 coding DNA: TGCAGCTTAATACAGGGACATGGCTACACCTTC.

This clonotype occurred many times. This chain uses TRBV6-1 with TRBJ2-5; 12 positions match TRBD2. The CDR3 consists of 15 residues. Looked up from germline, CDR1 is MNHNS and CDR2 is SASEGT. The V gene end was trimmed by 5 bases and the J gene end by 0 bases; junction bases not matched to a gene: 1. The CDR3 spells CASSRLAGDQETQYF. DNA of the CDR3: TGTGCCAGCAGTCGACTAGCGGGGGACCAAGAGACCCAGTACTTC.

This clonotype occurred many times. The chain couples TRBV29-1 to TRBJ1-1; D is unclear. The V gene lost 4 bases and the J gene lost 3 bases, with 15 bases spanning the gap. The CDR3 runs to 14 residues. Germline V gene data show CDR1 as SQVTM and CDR2 as ANQGSEA. The CDR3 nucleotides read TGCAGCGTTGCGTTGGGCAGTTCGTACACTGAAGCTTTCTTT. Its translation: CSVALGSSYTEAFF.

The chain is built from TRBV12-3 or TRBV12-4 and TRBJ2-7, with 12 bases that match TRBD1. The trim removed 4 bases at V and 4 bases at J, leaving 11 bases unmatched. The CDR3 spans 17 residues. CDR3 nucleotide sequence: TGTGCCAGCAGTTCCAAGACCGGGACAGGGGGCTTATACGAGCAGTACTTC. Its translation: CASSSKTGTGGLYEQYF.

This clonotype was seen repeatedly, ten times or more. The chain is built from TRBV2 and TRBJ2-2; D is tentatively TRBD1 or TRBD2 (5 bases each). The CDR3 runs 14 residues. CDR1 SNHLY and CDR2 FYNNEI come from the germline V gene. Trimming stripped 7 bases from V and 4 bases from J, with 13 bases between. The CDR3 DNA reads TGTGCCAGCATTGGGGGAAGGGTCACCGGGGAGCTGTTTTTT. Its protein product is CASIGGRVTGELFF.

This clonotype was observed many times. This chain links TRBV5-1 with TRBJ2-5, with D possibly called TRBD1 or TRBD2 (5 bases each). The CDR3 sequence is 14 residues long. Germline assignment: CDR1 SGHRS and CDR2 YFSETQ. V lost 2 bases and J 1 base, leaving 9 bases between the germline ends. The CDR3 nucleotides are TGCGCCAGCAGCTTCGAGGGGTTCCAAGAGACCCAGTACTTC. The encoded protein is CASSFEGFQETQYF.

This clonotype has a handful of counts. At one boundary the junction diverges from the germline segment, which might be a read error. The chain couples TRBV12-3 or TRBV12-4 to TRBJ1-6; D is undetermined. The CDR3 runs 17 residues. DNA for the CDR3: TGTGCCAGCGGTTTCGTTGGGATCCTTTCCTATAATTCACCCCTCCACTTT. Translated, it gives CASGFVGILSYNSPLHF.